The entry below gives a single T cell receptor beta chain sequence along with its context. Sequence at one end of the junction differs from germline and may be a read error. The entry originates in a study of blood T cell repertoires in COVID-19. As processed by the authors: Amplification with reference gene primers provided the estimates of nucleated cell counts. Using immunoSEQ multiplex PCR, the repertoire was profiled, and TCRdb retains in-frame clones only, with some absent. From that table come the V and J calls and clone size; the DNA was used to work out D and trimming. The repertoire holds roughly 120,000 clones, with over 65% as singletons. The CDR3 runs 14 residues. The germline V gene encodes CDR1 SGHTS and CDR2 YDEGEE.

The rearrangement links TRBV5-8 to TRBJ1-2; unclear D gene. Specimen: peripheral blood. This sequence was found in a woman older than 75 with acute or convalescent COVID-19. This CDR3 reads CASSLDAGTVVLGF. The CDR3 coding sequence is TGTGCCAGCAGCTTGGATGCTGGTACTGTCGTCCTAGGATTC.